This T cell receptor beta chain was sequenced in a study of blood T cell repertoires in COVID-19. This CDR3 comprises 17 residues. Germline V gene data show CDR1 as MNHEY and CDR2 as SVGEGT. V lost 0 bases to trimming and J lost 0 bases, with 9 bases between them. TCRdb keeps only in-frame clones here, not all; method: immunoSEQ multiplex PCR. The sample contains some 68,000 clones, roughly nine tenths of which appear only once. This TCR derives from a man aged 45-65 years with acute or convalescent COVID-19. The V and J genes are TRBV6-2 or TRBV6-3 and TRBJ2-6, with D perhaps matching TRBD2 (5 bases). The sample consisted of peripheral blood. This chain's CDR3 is CASSYSRGFSGANVLTF. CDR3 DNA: TGTGCCAGCAGTTACTCGAGAGGGTTCTCTGGGGCCAACGTCCTGACTTTC.